In its sample, the clone carrying this T cell receptor (beta chain) was seen a few times. This entry belongs to a study of identical twins. The cDNA had a unique molecular identifier and a template-switch universal primer site. MiXCR, run by TCRdb on the 5' RACE reads, gives a single entry per CDR3 protein. Of 1.5 million to 2 million distinct CDR3 sequences in the sample, more than 30% were seen once. CDR3 size: 15 residues. From germline, CDR1 is SGDLS and CDR2 YYNGEE. Trimming left V 0 bases short and J 5 bases short, with 11 bases between. The material sequenced was cord blood. This chain links TRBV9 with TRBJ2-2; D is undetermined. This TCR was recovered from a newborn girl in good health. The CDR3 region has the DNA TGTGCCAGCAGCGTAGCCCCTAGTCGGACCGGGGAGCTGTTTTTT. Translation: CASSVAPSRTGELFF.